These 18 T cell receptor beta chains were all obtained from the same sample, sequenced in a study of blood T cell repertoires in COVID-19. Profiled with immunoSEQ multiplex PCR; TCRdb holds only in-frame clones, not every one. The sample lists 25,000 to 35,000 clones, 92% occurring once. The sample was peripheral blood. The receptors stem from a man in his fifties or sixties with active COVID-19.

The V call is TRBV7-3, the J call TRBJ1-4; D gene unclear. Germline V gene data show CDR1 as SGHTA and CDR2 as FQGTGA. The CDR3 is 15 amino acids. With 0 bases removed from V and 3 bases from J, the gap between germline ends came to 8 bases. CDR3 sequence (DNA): TGTGCCAGCAGCTTAACTGCCCAGGCTAATGAAAAACTGTTTTTT. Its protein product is CASSLTAQANEKLFF.

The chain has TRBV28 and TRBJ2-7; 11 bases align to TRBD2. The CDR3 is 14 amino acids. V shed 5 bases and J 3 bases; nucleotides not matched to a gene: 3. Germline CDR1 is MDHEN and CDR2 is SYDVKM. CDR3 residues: CASSPGTSGYEQYF. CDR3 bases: TGTGCCAGCAGTCCCGGGACTAGCGGCTACGAGCAGTACTTC.

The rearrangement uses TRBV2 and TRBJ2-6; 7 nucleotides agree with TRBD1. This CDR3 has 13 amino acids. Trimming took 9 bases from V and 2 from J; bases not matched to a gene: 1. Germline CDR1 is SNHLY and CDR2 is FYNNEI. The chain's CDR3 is CARTGAGANVLTF. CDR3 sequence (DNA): TGTGCCAGAACAGGGGCTGGGGCCAACGTCCTGACTTTC.

Written as DNA, the CDR3 is TGTGCCAGCAGCTTGATGGGGACAGGGGGCCATACTGAAGCTTTCTTT. This encodes CASSLMGTGGHTEAFF. The chain recombines TRBV11-3 with TRBJ1-1; 12 bases are a match to TRBD1. Germline values: CDR1 SGHNT, CDR2 YENEEA. The V gene end was trimmed by 3 bases and the J gene end by 5 bases; junction bases not matched to a gene: 7. The CDR3 runs to 16 residues.

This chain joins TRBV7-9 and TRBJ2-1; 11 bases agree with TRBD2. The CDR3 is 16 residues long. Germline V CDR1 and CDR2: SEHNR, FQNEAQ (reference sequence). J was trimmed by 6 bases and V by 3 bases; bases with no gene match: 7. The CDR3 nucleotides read TGTGCCAGCAGCTTCGCCGGGACTAGCGGACTCAATGAGCAGTTCTTC. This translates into CASSFAGTSGLNEQFF.

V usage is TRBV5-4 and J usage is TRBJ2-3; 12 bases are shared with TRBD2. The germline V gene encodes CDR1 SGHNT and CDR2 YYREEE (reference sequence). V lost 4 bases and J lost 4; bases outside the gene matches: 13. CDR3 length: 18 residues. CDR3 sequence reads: CASSPSGGAQSVADTQYF. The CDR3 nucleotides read TGTGCCAGCAGCCCTAGCGGGGGGGCTCAAAGTGTGGCAGATACGCAGTATTTT.

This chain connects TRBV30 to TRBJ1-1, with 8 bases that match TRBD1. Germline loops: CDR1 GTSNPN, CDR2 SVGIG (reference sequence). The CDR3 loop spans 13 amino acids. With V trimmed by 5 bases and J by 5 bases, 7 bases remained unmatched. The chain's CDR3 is CAWALTGVTEAFF. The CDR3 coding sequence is TGTGCCTGGGCCTTGACAGGGGTTACTGAAGCTTTCTTT.

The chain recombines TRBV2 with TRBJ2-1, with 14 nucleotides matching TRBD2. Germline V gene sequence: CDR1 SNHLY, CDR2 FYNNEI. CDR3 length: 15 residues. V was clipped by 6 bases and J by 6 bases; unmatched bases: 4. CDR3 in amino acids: CASRRGLAGVNEQFF. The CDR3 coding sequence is TGTGCCAGCAGACGGGGACTAGCGGGAGTCAATGAGCAGTTCTTC.

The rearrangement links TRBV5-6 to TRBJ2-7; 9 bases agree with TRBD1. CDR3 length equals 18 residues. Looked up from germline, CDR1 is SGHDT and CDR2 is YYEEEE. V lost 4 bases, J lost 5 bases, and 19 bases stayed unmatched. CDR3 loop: CASSPRTGRGTGHHEQYF. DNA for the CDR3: TGTGCCAGCAGCCCCCGGACCGGACGAGGGACAGGGCATCACGAGCAGTACTTC. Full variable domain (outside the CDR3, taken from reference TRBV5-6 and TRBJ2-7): DAGVTQSPTHLIKTRGQQVTLRCSPKSGHDTVSWYQQALGQGPQFIFQYYEEEERQRGNFPDRFSGHQFPNYSSELNVNALLLGDSALYLCASSPRTGRGTGHHEQYFGPGTRLTVT.

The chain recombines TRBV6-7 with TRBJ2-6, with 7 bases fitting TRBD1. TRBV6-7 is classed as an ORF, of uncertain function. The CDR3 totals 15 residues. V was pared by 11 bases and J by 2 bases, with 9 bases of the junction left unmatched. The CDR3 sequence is CAGPKGATGANVLTF. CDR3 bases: TGTGCCGGGCCCAAGGGGGCTACTGGGGCCAACGTCCTGACTTTC.

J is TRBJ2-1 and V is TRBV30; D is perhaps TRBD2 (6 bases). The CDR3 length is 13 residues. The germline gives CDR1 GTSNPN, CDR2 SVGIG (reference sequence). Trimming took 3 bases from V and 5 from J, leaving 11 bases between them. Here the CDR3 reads CAWSIADDNEQFF. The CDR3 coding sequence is TGTGCCTGGAGCATAGCGGATGACAATGAGCAGTTCTTC. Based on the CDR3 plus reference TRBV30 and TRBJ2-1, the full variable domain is SQTIHQWPATLVQPVGSPLSLECTVEGTSNPNLYWYRQAAGRGLQLLFYSVGIGQISSEVPQNLSASRPQDRQFILSSKKLLLSDSGFYLCAWSIADDNEQFFGPGTRLTVL.

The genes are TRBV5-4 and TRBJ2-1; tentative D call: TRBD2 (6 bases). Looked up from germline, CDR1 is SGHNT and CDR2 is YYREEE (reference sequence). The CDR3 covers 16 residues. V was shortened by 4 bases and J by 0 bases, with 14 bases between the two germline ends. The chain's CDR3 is CASSRDAGSSYNEQFF. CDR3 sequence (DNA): TGTGCCAGCAGCAGGGATGCGGGGAGCTCCTACAATGAGCAGTTCTTC.

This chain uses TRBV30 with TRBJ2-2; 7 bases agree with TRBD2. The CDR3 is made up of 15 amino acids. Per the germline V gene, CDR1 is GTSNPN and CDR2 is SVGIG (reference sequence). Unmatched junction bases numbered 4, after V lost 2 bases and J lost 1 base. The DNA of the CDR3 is TGTGCCTGGAGTAAAGCGGGACTGAACACCGGGGAGCTGTTTTTT. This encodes CAWSKAGLNTGELFF.

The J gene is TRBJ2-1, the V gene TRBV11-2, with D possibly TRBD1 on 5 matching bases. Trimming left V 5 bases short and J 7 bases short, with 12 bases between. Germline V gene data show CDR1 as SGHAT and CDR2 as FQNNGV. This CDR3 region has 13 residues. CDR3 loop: CASSPHQGNEQFF. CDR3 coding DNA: TGTGCCAGCAGCCCGCATCAGGGAAATGAGCAGTTCTTC.

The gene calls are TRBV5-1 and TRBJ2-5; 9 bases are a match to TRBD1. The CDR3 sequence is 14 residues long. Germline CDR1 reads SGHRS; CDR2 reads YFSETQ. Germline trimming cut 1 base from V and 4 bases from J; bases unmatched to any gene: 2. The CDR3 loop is CASSLTGGTETQYF. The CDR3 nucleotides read TGCGCCAGCAGCTTGACAGGGGGCACAGAGACCCAGTACTTC.

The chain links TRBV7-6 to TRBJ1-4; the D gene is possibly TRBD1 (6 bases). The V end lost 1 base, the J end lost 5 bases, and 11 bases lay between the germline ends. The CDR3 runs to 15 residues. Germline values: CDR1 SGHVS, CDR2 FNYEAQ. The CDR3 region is CASSLGGGSNEKLFF. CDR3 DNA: TGTGCCAGCAGCTTAGGGGGGGGCTCCAATGAAAAACTGTTTTTT.

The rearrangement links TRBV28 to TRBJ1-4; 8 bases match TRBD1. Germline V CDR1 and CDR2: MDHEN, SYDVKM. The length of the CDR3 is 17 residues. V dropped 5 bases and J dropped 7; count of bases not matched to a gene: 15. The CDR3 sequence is CASSLRAQGAPSEKLFF. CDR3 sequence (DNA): TGTGCCAGCAGTCTGCGGGCTCAGGGGGCGCCGAGTGAAAAACTGTTTTTT.

CDR3 coding DNA: TGCGCCAGCAGCTTGATGGCAGGGGGCACCTACGAGCAGTACTTC. This sequence encodes CASSLMAGGTYEQYF. The V gene is TRBV5-1, the J gene TRBJ2-7; TRBD1 matches 8 bases. The CDR3 extends over 15 amino acids. Germline V gene sequence: CDR1 SGHRS, CDR2 YFSETQ. The J segment lost 2 bases and the V segment lost 1 base, leaving 5 bases of the junction unmatched.